This T cell receptor beta chain was captured in a study of blood T cell repertoires in COVID-19. Study members were between about 18 and 90 years old and lived in roughly 24 US regions. Allocation to cohorts depended on clinical history reported by the participants. The method was immunoSEQ multiplex PCR; TCRdb's version includes in-frame clones alone and lacks a portion of them. The repertoire consists of a few hundred thousand clones, with about four fifths occurring once and the leading ten covering 3% to 4%. Sequencing was done on a sample of PBMCs or T cells enriched from blood (not recorded which). This receptor was taken from a woman aged 60 to 75 who had recovered from COVID-19.

The CDR3 coding sequence is TGTGCTAGTGGCAGGGGAGGGCTAGCGGGAGTTCTGGGAGAGACCCAGTACTTC. Translation gives CASGRGGLAGVLGETQYF. The chain links TRBV12-5 to TRBJ2-5, with 10 positions matching TRBD2. Germline V CDR1 and CDR2: LGHNT, FRNRAP. The CDR3 totals 18 residues. After removal of 6 bases from V and 4 bases from J, the junction contained 17 bases not matched to a gene.